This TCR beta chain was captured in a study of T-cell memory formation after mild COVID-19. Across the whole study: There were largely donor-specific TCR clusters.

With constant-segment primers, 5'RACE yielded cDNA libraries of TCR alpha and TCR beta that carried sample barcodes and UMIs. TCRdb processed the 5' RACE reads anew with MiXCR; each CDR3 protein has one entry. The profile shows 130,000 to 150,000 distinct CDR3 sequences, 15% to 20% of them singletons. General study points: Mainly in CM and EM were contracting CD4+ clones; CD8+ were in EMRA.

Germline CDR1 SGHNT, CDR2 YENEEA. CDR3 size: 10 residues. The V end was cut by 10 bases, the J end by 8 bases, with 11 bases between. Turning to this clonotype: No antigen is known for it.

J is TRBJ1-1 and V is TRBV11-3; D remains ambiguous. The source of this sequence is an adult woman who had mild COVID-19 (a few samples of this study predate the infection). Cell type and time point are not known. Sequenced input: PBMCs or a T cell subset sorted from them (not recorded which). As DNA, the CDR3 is TGTGCCATTGGTCTCGACGAAGCTTTCTTT. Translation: CAIGLDEAFF. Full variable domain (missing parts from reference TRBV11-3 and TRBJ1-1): EAGVVQSPRYKIIEKKQPVAFWCNPISGHNTLYWYLQNLGQGPELLIRYENEEAVDDSQLPKDRFSAERLKGVDSTLKIQPAELGDSAVYLCAIGLDEAFFGQGTRLTVV.